Listed below are T cell receptor beta chains from one sample, sequenced in a study of blood T cell repertoires in COVID-19. The method was immunoSEQ multiplex PCR; TCRdb's version includes in-frame clones alone and lacks a portion of them. The sample shows roughly 150,000 clones, roughly 78% of them seen only once. Sequenced sample: peripheral blood. The origin of the receptors is a human donor with acute or convalescent COVID-19. The donor label of this sample is uncertain. Each CDR3 is given with its conserved first and last residue. D genes are given only for firm matches. Expanded clones are given a class, and other clones once, few, many or no size at all.

d_gene	v_gene	abundance	j_gene	CDR3nt	CDR3aa
TRBD2	TRBV6-1	.	TRBJ2-5	TGTGCCAGCAGTGAGCCCTACAGTAGCGGGACCAACTTC	CASSEPYSSGTNF
TRBD1	TRBV6-1	.	TRBJ1-1	TGTGCCAGCAGTGAATACTTGGCTGTTGACAGGGGCAACACTGAAGCTTTCTTT	CASSEYLAVDRGNTEAFF
.	TRBV2	.	TRBJ1-2	TGTGCCAGCTCCACAGGGATCCTCTATGGCTACACCTTC	CASSTGILYGYTF
.	TRBV6-2/TRBV6-3	.	TRBJ1-1	TGTGCCAGCAGTTACCTAGGCACTGAAGCTTTCTTT	CASSYLGTEAFF
TRBD1	TRBV7-9	once	TRBJ2-3	TGTGCCAGCAGCTTCGGGGACAGGGGTGGCACAGATACGCAGTATTTT	CASSFGDRGGTDTQYF
TRBD1	TRBV4-1	.	TRBJ1-4	TGCGCCAGCAGCCAGACAGGGGGAACTAATGAAAAACTGTTTTTT	CASSQTGGTNEKLFF
.	TRBV18	.	TRBJ1-2	TGTGCCAGCTCACCCGACACCCTTTATGGCTACACCTTC	CASSPDTLYGYTF
.	TRBV7-2	.	TRBJ1-2	TGTGCCAGCAGCTTAGCGAGGGTAGGGAGTAGCTATGGCTACACCTTC	CASSLARVGSSYGYTF
.	TRBV19	.	TRBJ1-5	TGTGCCAGTAGGGGGGGGAACACCGGGAATCAGCCCCAGCATTTT	CASRGGNTGNQPQHF
TRBD1	TRBV3-1/TRBV3-2	.	TRBJ1-1	TGTGCCAGCAGCCAAAAGGGACAGGGGAACACTGAAGCTTTCTTT	CASSQKGQGNTEAFF
TRBD2	TRBV5-6	once	TRBJ2-7	TGTGCCAGCAGGTCGACCGGGACTAGAGGGTACGAGCAGTACTTC	CASRSTGTRGYEQYF
TRBD1	TRBV19	.	TRBJ1-5	TGTGCCAGTAGTACGACAGGGGACGGTAGCAATCAGCCCCAGCATTTT	CASSTTGDGSNQPQHF
.	TRBV3-1/TRBV3-2	.	TRBJ2-4	TGTGCCAGCAGCCGGAGGACAGATAAAAACATTCAGTACTTC	CASSRRTDKNIQYF
.	TRBV5-1	.	TRBJ2-3	TGCGCCAGCAGCCAGGACCCGGGGGATACGCAGTATTTT	CASSQDPGDTQYF
.	TRBV18	.	TRBJ1-3	TGTGCCAGCTCACCAACAGGGAGCAACACCATATATTTT	CASSPTGSNTIYF
TRBD1	TRBV10-2	.	TRBJ2-7	TGCGCCAGCAGGGGGGACCGGGACAGGGTATACTTC	CASRGDRDRVYF
.	TRBV9	.	TRBJ1-5	TGTGCCAGCACCCCGGGGGGGGCCCCCATTCAGCCCCAGCATTTT	CASTPGGAPIQPQHF
TRBD2	TRBV30	.	TRBJ2-2	TGTGCTGGGGGGGCCGGGGAGCTGTTTTTT	CAGGAGELFF
.	TRBV7-8	.	TRBJ2-7	TGTGCCAGCAGCTTCGATACCGTCGGGGGTTCCTACGAGCAGTACTTC	CASSFDTVGGSYEQYF
.	TRBV5-1	.	TRBJ1-2	TGCGCCAGCAGCACCTCTACAGGCCTCGATGACTATGGCTACACCTTC	CASSTSTGLDDYGYTF
.	TRBV2	.	TRBJ1-3	TGTGCCAGCAGTTACAGGGAGGGGGACACCATATATTTT	CASSYREGDTIYF
TRBD1	TRBV14	.	TRBJ1-6	TGTGCCAGCAGTCAAACAGGGAGAGGGGGCTCACCCCTCCACTTT	CASSQTGRGGSPLHF
.	TRBV5-1	.	TRBJ2-1	TGCGCCAGCAGCTTCGGGGAATCCTACAATGAGCAGTTCTTC	CASSFGESYNEQFF
.	TRBV3-1/TRBV3-2	.	TRBJ1-2	TGTGCCAGCAGCCAAGGGGAGGGGCGCGCCTATGGCTACACCTTC	CASSQGEGRAYGYTF
.	TRBV5-8	.	TRBJ1-2	TGTGCCAGCAGCTTGCGTGGTGCAGGGTCTGTCTATGGCTACACCTTC	CASSLRGAGSVYGYTF
.	TRBV6-2/TRBV6-3	.	TRBJ2-7	TGTGCCAGCAGTCACTCCGAGGACAGACTCTACGAGCAGTACTTC	CASSHSEDRLYEQYF
TRBD2	TRBV7-2	once	TRBJ2-7	TGTGCCAGCAGCTTAGGAGCGGGAGGGGGCTCGAGAGACGAGCAGTACTTC	CASSLGAGGGSRDEQYF
TRBD2	TRBV30	.	TRBJ2-1	TGTGCCTGGAGTCGGACTAGCGGGGGGTCCTACAATGAGCAGTTCTTC	CAWSRTSGGSYNEQFF
.	TRBV19	.	TRBJ1-5	TGTGCCAGTAGTATCAGGGGCGCTCAATTACAATATAGCAATCAGCCCCAGCATTTT	CASSIRGAQLQYSNQPQHF
.	TRBV7-9	once	TRBJ1-1	TGTGCCAGCAGCTCCTTTCAGGGGACTGAAGCTTTCTTT	CASSSFQGTEAFF
.	TRBV18	few	TRBJ1-3	TGTGCCAGCTCACCACCGGGGGCAACTGGAAACACCATATATTTT	CASSPPGATGNTIYF
TRBD2	TRBV4-1	.	TRBJ2-7	TGCGCCAGCAGCCAGGGACAGACTAGCGGGGACTACGAGCAGTACTTC	CASSQGQTSGDYEQYF
.	TRBV6-1	.	TRBJ2-5	TGTGCCAGCAGTGAAACTGCCTACCGAGAGACCCAGTACTTC	CASSETAYRETQYF
TRBD1	TRBV29-1	.	TRBJ1-2	TGCAGCGCCCAGAGGGGGACAGGGCACCTATGGGACTACACCTTC	CSAQRGTGHLWDYTF
.	TRBV6-1	.	TRBJ1-3	TGTGCCAGCAGTGACAGGGCCTCTGGAAACACCATATATTTT	CASSDRASGNTIYF